Shown below are 11 T cell receptor beta chains from a single sample sequenced in a study of regulatory T cells in long-lasting Graves disease. Building the TCR beta libraries relied on iRepertoire HTBI primers, and CDR3 regions underwent Arm-PCR. TCRdb passed the multiplex PCR reads through MiXCR, listing each CDR3 protein once. The table has roughly 400,000 distinct CDR3 sequences, about 15% seen once. Documented time point: newly diagnosed GD, antithyroid drugs for less than 3 months. From PBMCs, RNA was extracted and then used to make the TCR library. The same data also contributed to another study, on T cells in Graves' hyperthyroidism and ophthalmopathy.

The sequencing here drew on peripheral blood mononuclear cells (PBMCs), taken at new diagnosis, from a patient treated with antithyroid drugs. The receptors were sampled from a woman in her 40s with Graves disease.

This clonotype occurred many times. The rearrangement links TRBV25-1 to TRBJ2-1; D is possibly TRBD1 (6 bases). The V gene's germline CDR1 is MGHDK and CDR2 SYGVNS. The CDR3 extends over 15 amino acids. V lost 3 bases to trimming and J lost 8 bases, with 17 bases between them. CDR3 protein: CASSDFKGRGDEQFF. The CDR3 nucleotides are TGTGCCAGCAGTGACTTTAAGGGCAGGGGCGATGAGCAGTTCTTC.

This clonotype was detected ten times or more. The J gene is TRBJ2-5, the V gene TRBV6-5; D is unresolved. CDR1 and CDR2 (germline): MNHEY, SVGAGI. V dropped 2 bases and J dropped 4 bases, with 5 bases sitting between them. CDR3 length: 12 residues. CDR3 sequence (DNA): TGTGCCAGCAGTTACGGATCAGAGACCCAGTACTTC. This translates into CASSYGSETQYF.

This clonotype was observed a few times. The rearrangement links TRBV27 to TRBJ1-6, with 9 bases identical to TRBD1. In germline, CDR1 is MNHEY, CDR2 SMNVEV (reference sequence). This CDR3 contains 17 residues. With 2 bases clipped from V and 3 bases from J, the junction kept 5 bases outside the gene matches. The CDR3 loop is CASSLRGQGVYNSPLHF. The CDR3 region has the DNA TGTGCCAGCAGTTTAAGGGGACAGGGCGTCTATAATTCACCCCTCCACTTT.

This clonotype was seen a handful of times. The genes are TRBV6-5 and TRBJ1-2; D gene unclear. This CDR3 is built from 13 residues. Germline V lookup: CDR1 MNHEY, CDR2 SVGAGI. The ends were cut back, 0 bases at V and 6 bases at J, with 8 bases in the middle. In DNA, the CDR3 is TGTGCCAGCAGTTACTCTCCAATAAATGGCTACACCTTC. This translates into CASSYSPINGYTF.

This clonotype was seen many times. The chain is built from TRBV11-2 and TRBJ2-2, with 7 bases fitting TRBD2. The V gene end was trimmed by 2 bases and the J gene end by 4 bases; junction bases not matched to a gene: 4. Germline assignment: CDR1 SGHAT and CDR2 FQNNGV. CDR3 length: 15 residues. In nucleotides, the CDR3 is TGTGCCAGCAGCTTAAAGGGCGGGGGCACCGGGGAGCTGTTTTTT. This codes for CASSLKGGGTGELFF.

The table lists this clonotype with a few counts. This chain joins TRBV5-6 and TRBJ1-2; TRBD1 might be the D (5 bases). The CDR3 runs 15 residues. V gave up 6 bases and J gave up 2 bases, with 17 bases separating them. The germline V gene has CDR1 SGHDT and CDR2 YYEEEE. Written as DNA, the CDR3 is TGTGCCAGCATCCTTTCGGGGGGTGTGAACTATGGCTACACCTTC. Translated: CASILSGGVNYGYTF.

The chain links TRBV7-9 to TRBJ2-3; 10 nucleotides align to TRBD2. The length of the CDR3 is 17 residues. The V and J ends lost 1 base and 3 bases, in that order; junction bases with no gene match: 7. Germline CDR1 reads SEHNR; CDR2 reads FQNEAQ (reference sequence). The DNA for the CDR3 is TGTGCCAGCAGCTTAGGGACTAGCGGAGAGGGTACAGATACGCAGTATTTT. Its translation is CASSLGTSGEGTDTQYF.

In its sample, this clonotype was seen many times. V gene TRBV19 combines with J gene TRBJ1-3; D is ambiguous. Trimming took 8 bases from V and 0 from J, leaving 8 bases between them. The CDR3 is made up of 13 amino acids. The germline gives CDR1 LNHDA, CDR2 SQIVND (reference sequence). In nucleotides, the CDR3 is TGTGCCAGTTGCCCGAGCTCTGGAAACACCATATATTTT. Protein: CASCPSSGNTIYF.

Comments on this clonotype: It may be a read error: a sequence one base away is much more abundant. This chain links TRBV7-8 with TRBJ2-2; 7 nucleotides line up with TRBD2. V dropped 6 bases and J dropped 8; count of bases not matched to a gene: 15. The CDR3 is made up of 16 amino acids. Germline assignment: CDR1 SGHVS and CDR2 FQNEAQ. This chain's CDR3 is CASRPPRRGNEGELFF. The CDR3 DNA reads TGTGCCAGCAGACCGCCGAGGCGGGGGAACGAGGGGGAGCTGTTTTTT.

This clonotype turned up a few times. The J gene is TRBJ1-2, the V gene TRBV2; TRBD1 is a possible D gene (6 bases). This CDR3 contains 14 residues. The germline CDR1 and CDR2 sequences are SNHLY and FYNNEI. The V gene lost 4 bases and the J gene lost 6 bases, with 15 bases spanning the gap. The chain's CDR3 is CASSARSGVDGYTF. The CDR3 region has the DNA TGTGCCAGCAGTGCTCGATCAGGGGTGGATGGCTACACCTTC.

This clonotype has ten or more counts. The chain is built from TRBV11-2 and TRBJ2-3; TRBD2 aligns across 10 bases. Per the germline V gene, CDR1 is SGHAT and CDR2 is FQNNGV. This CDR3 is 17 amino acids long. V trimming: 1 base; J trimming: 4 bases; junction bases outside the gene matches: 8. The CDR3: CASSLGSSGSGPDTQYF. The CDR3 DNA sequence: TGTGCCAGCAGCTTAGGTTCTAGCGGGAGTGGGCCAGATACGCAGTATTTT.